Sequencing of this T cell receptor beta chain was carried out in a study of blood T cell repertoires in COVID-19 (dated by TCRdb to the early 2020s). Regarding the research as a whole: Collaborator samples came from the United States, Italy and Spain and covered acute and convalescent phases of COVID-19. The material from the prospective study consisted of cDNA or gDNA derived from T cells, B-cell-depleted T cells, or PBMCs. Subjects who had been exposed to COVID-19, were actively infected with it, or had recovered from it provided the deeply sampled blood TCRbeta repertoires that made up the dataset. A freely available public database, intended as a resource for researchers studying the immune response to SARS-CoV-2, is where the repertoires were released. Samples were obtained from the ongoing ImmuneRACE study (first 160 participants) and from over 1,000 subjects provided by 6 global collaborators. The sample metadata nearly always contained a de-identified subject ID, COVID-19 status, age in years and sex. Where HLA class I and class II types were available, the types were taken from metadata supplied by the sample provider, not from assay-based typing. The research as a whole found: Clinical and demographic metadata were provided uncurated, with the amount varying by source and participant.

TCRbeta CDR3 regions were amplified from genomic DNA by means of the immunoSEQ Assay, a bias-controlled multiplex PCR. The study's processing was this. The number of nucleated cells in each sample was estimated by amplification of reference gene primers within the assay. Sequence reads were collapsed and filtered to measure the absolute abundance of every unique TCRbeta CDR3 rearrangement. For each sample, productive Simpson clonality was calculated as the square root of Simpson's diversity index over productive rearrangements. Not all clones reach the TCRdb copy of this immuneACCESS table, which keeps in-frame sequences only. Checked studies attribute under half of the gap to unresolved V genes and leave the rest unexplained. V and J calls and clone size are copied from that table; D and trimming were computed from the DNA. In all, the sample holds over 350,000 clones, and about 89% of those were seen once. Together, the top ten hold roughly 4.3% of the sample.

There are 12 amino acids in the CDR3, from cysteine to phenylalanine inclusive. Kept here is only the CDR3 DNA, which spans 36 bases and is read in frame from base 1. A distance of 7 bases separates the germline ends of V and J, which lose 1 base and 5 bases respectively. CDR1 and CDR2 are drawn from the germline V gene (reference sequence): SGHKS, YYEKEE. Remarks on this clone: Its antigen specificity is not known. No much larger clone is present one base from it, and per-base qualities are unavailable.

Whole blood was collected in K2EDTA tubes by collaborating institutions according to the institutions' own protocols. Collaborator samples were shipped for TCRbeta analysis as frozen whole blood, isolated PBMCs, or DNA extracted from either sample type. The TCR was taken from a woman in her twenties or thirties with acute or convalescent COVID-19. The chain is made from TRBV5-5 and TRBJ2-7; the D region possibly corresponds to TRBD1 (5 bases align). The specimen was peripheral blood. The bases are TGTGCCAGCAGCTTGACAGGAAACGAGCAGTACTTC. Translation gives CASSLTGNEQYF. When the CDR3 is completed using the reference TRBV5-5 and TRBJ2-7 genes on either side, the full variable domain is DAGVTQSPTHLIKTRGQQVTLRCSPISGHKSVSWYQQVLGQGPQFIFQYYEKEERGRGNFPDRFSARQFPNYSSELNVNALLLGDSALYLCASSLTGNEQYFGPGTRLTVT.